Sequencing of this T cell receptor beta chain was carried out in a study of blood T cell repertoires in COVID-19. Study-level information: Acute and convalescent COVID-19 samples came from the United States, Italy and Spain. PBMCs, B-cell-depleted T cells, or T cells provided the cDNA or gDNA that made up the material.

Per the original data handling: Using reference gene primer amplification, nucleated cell counts were estimated. The assay was immunoSEQ multiplex PCR, and TCRdb's table has in-frame clones only and misses some. Clone size and V and J calls were adopted from that table, with D and trimming inferred from the DNA. The sample includes 60,000 to 70,000 clones, less than 85% of them seen just once. Germline assignment: CDR1 SGHRS and CDR2 YFSETQ. The V and J ends lost 3 bases and 4 bases, in that order; junction bases with no gene match: 3. The CDR3 is 14 amino acids. Sequenced: peripheral blood. The rearrangement links TRBV5-1 to TRBJ2-5; 10 bases match TRBD1. This TCR derives from a man between 60 and 70 years old with acute or convalescent COVID-19. CDR3 protein: CASSWTGGRETQYF. The CDR3 DNA sequence: TGCGCCAGCAGCTGGACAGGGGGGAGAGAGACCCAGTACTTC.